These 3 T cell receptor beta chains came from one sample sequenced in a study of CXCR3-negative and CXCR3-positive naive CD8 T cells. No cognate antigen is known for these TCRs. Study findings and constraints: When CXCR3-positive naive cells were set against CXCR3-negative naive cells, the former had more hydrophobic TRB CDR3s.

5' RACE that incorporated UMI labels was used to prepare the TRB cDNA libraries. TCRdb reprocessed the 5' RACE reads and reports one entry per CDR3 protein, with no DNA. The listing contains 120,000 to 150,000 distinct CDR3 sequences. The sample comprised naive CXCR3+ CD8+ T cells from blood. Subset in this sample: CD45RO-CCR7+CD27+CD95- naive CD8+ T cells expressing CXCR3 (TNR3+). The receptors stem from a human donor in good health. Some clones in this sample may be carry-over from other donors' samples.

The rearrangement links TRBV6-5 to TRBJ2-1; TCRdb's D gene call, TRBD2, goes unchecked for lack of DNA. The CDR3 has 16 amino acids. Looked up from germline, CDR1 is MNHEY and CDR2 is SVGAGI. CDR3 amino acids: CASSYGFGIVMDEQFF.

The chain links TRBV12-3 or TRBV12-4 to TRBJ2-7; TCRdb calls TRBD1, which cannot be checked without DNA. The CDR3 runs 15 residues. CDR3 residues: CASMALDRPSYEQYF.

The V gene is TRBV4-1, the J gene TRBJ1-1. Germline CDR1 reads MGHRA; CDR2 reads YSYEKL. The length of the CDR3 is 15 residues. The CDR3 sequence: CASSQEHSRGTEAFF.